The 30 T cell receptor beta chains below come from one sample, sequenced in a study of blood T cell repertoires in COVID-19. Data came from immunoSEQ multiplex PCR; TCRdb stores just in-frame clones and leaves some out. The table has fewer than 250,000 clones, roughly 82% seen once. Sequences were obtained from peripheral blood. All receptors come from a woman aged 70-85 years with acute or convalescent COVID-19.

V gene TRBV24-1 combines with J gene TRBJ1-2, with no clear D. Germline V CDR1 and CDR2: KGHDR, SFDVKD. V was clipped by 3 bases and J by 4 bases, with 11 bases between them. This CDR3 region has 14 residues. For the CDR3, the DNA is TGTGCCACCAGTGATACTGGGCCTCCCTATGGCTACACCTTC. Translated, it gives CATSDTGPPYGYTF.

The rearrangement uses TRBV7-9 and TRBJ1-1; D call uncertain. The CDR3 totals 13 residues. Trimming left V 3 bases short and J 1 base short, with 6 bases between. Germline CDR1 SEHNR, CDR2 FQNEAQ (reference sequence). Here the CDR3 reads CASSLETNTEAFF. CDR3 DNA sequence: TGTGCCAGCAGCTTGGAGACGAACACTGAAGCTTTCTTT.

The rearrangement links TRBV4-1 to TRBJ1-2; 8 bases are shared with TRBD1. The J segment lost 8 bases and the V segment lost 1 base, leaving 3 bases of the junction unmatched. CDR1 and CDR2 (germline): MGHRA, YSYEKL. This CDR3 has 13 residues. Here the CDR3 reads CASSQGTGFGYTF. The CDR3 nucleotides are TGCGCCAGCAGCCAAGGGACAGGGTTCGGCTACACCTTC.

V usage is TRBV18 and J usage is TRBJ2-7; TRBD1 is a possible D gene (6 bases). This CDR3 is built from 17 residues. V lost 1 base to trimming and J lost 0 bases, with 16 bases between them. The germline CDR1 and CDR2 sequences are KGHSH and LQKENI. In DNA form, the CDR3 reads TGTGCCAGCTCACCACAAAACCCCACAGGGTCCTCCTACGAGCAGTACTTC. This codes for CASSPQNPTGSSYEQYF. The full variable domain, its missing parts supplied by reference TRBV18 and TRBJ2-7, is NAGVMQNPRHLVRRRGQEARLRCSPMKGHSHVYWYRQLPEEGLKFMVYLQKENIIDESGMPKERFSAEFPKEGPSILRIQQVVRGDSAAYFCASSPQNPTGSSYEQYFGPGTRLTVT.

This CDR3 reads CASSFDRVSTEAFF. Here the CDR3 DNA reads TGTGCCAGCAGTTTCGACAGGGTAAGCACTGAAGCTTTCTTT. The genes are TRBV6-5 and TRBJ1-1, with TRBD1 matching 7 bases. This CDR3 region has 14 residues. V was clipped by 4 bases and J by 4 bases; unmatched bases: 6. Germline V CDR1 and CDR2: MNHEY, SVGAGI.

V gene TRBV10-3 combines with J gene TRBJ1-4; D not resolved. CDR3 size: 15 residues. CDR1 and CDR2 from the germline V gene are ENHRY and SYGVKD. With 0 bases removed from V and 8 bases from J, the gap between germline ends came to 13 bases. CDR3 protein: CAISESTRGPEKLFF. CDR3 DNA sequence: TGTGCCATCAGTGAGTCTACACGGGGTCCCGAAAAACTGTTTTTT.

The rearrangement uses TRBV5-1 and TRBJ1-3; 10 nucleotides match TRBD1. This CDR3 has 18 residues. The J segment lost 0 bases and the V segment lost 2 bases, leaving 8 bases of the junction unmatched. Germline V gives CDR1 SGHRS, CDR2 YFSETQ. The CDR3 spells CASSFNPGQGISGNTIYF. CDR3 in DNA: TGCGCCAGCAGCTTTAATCCGGGACAGGGGATCTCTGGAAACACCATATATTTT.

Concerning this clone itself: Sequence at one end of the junction differs from germline and may be a read error. The V call is TRBV3-1 (or the pseudogene TRBV3-2), the J call TRBJ1-2; 8 bases agree with TRBD1. Germline V gene lookup returns CDR1 LGHDT and CDR2 YNNKEL (reference sequence). This CDR3 region has 15 residues. The CDR3 region is CASSQADRGPYGYIF. In DNA, the CDR3 is TGTGCCAGCAGCCAAGCTGACAGGGGACCCTATGGCTACATCTTC.

The chain recombines TRBV7-9 with TRBJ1-1; TRBD1 matches at 11 bases. This CDR3 spans 16 amino acids. V shed 2 bases, J shed 5 bases, and the junction held 7 bases outside the gene matches. Germline values: CDR1 SEHNR, CDR2 FQNEAQ (reference sequence). CDR3 region: CASSLTSGTGGTEAFF. CDR3 DNA sequence: TGTGCCAGCAGCTTAACATCCGGGACAGGGGGTACTGAAGCTTTCTTT.

V gene TRBV3-1 (or the pseudogene TRBV3-2) combines with J gene TRBJ1-4; no clear D. V was shortened by 1 base and J by 8 bases, with 17 bases between the two germline ends. The CDR3 loop spans 16 amino acids. CDR1 and CDR2 (germline): LGHDT, YNNKEL (reference sequence). CDR3 residues: CASSQASILTSEKLFF. CDR3 DNA: TGTGCCAGCAGCCAAGCGTCCATACTCACGAGCGAAAAACTGTTTTTT.

The V gene is TRBV5-1, the J gene TRBJ2-5; D not resolved. The CDR3 totals 14 residues. Germline values: CDR1 SGHRS, CDR2 YFSETQ. V lost 4 bases to trimming and J lost 5 bases, with 15 bases between them. This CDR3 reads CASSTVPTEETQYF. CDR3 DNA sequence: TGCGCCAGCAGCACGGTCCCTACTGAGGAGACCCAGTACTTC.

V usage is TRBV7-8 and J usage is TRBJ1-1, with D perhaps TRBD1 (5 bases). V was trimmed by 5 bases and J by 6 bases, leaving 16 bases between them. The CDR3 is 14 amino acids. Germline V lookup: CDR1 SGHVS, CDR2 FQNEAQ. The chain's CDR3 is CASSPVWEGPEAFF. CDR3 in DNA: TGTGCCAGCAGCCCGGTTTGGGAGGGGCCTGAAGCTTTCTTT.

The V call is TRBV21-1, the J call TRBJ1-2. TRBV21-1 constitutes a pseudogene. The CDR3 runs to 14 residues. The CDR3 spells CASWGSQRGYGYTF. The CDR3, as DNA: TGTGCCAGCTGGGGTTCTCAACGGGGGTATGGCTACACCTTC.

The chain employs TRBV5-8 and TRBJ2-1; weak D call: TRBD2 (7 bases). The V gene lost 2 bases and the J gene lost 9 bases, with 15 bases spanning the gap. CDR3 length: 14 residues. Germline V lookup: CDR1 SGHTS, CDR2 YDEGEE. Written as DNA, the CDR3 is TGTGCCAGCAGCTTAAACGGGGGGCCAGGTGAGCAGTTCTTC. Translated, it gives CASSLNGGPGEQFF.

The chain recombines TRBV27 with TRBJ1-3; 7 bases map to TRBD1. The V and J ends lost 6 bases and 1 base, in that order; junction bases with no gene match: 3. CDR1 and CDR2 (germline): MNHEY, SMNVEV (reference sequence). The CDR3 spans 14 residues. The CDR3 spells CASRLTGSGNTIYF. In DNA form, the CDR3 reads TGTGCCAGCAGATTGACAGGGTCTGGAAACACCATATATTTT.

This sequence joins TRBV4-2 and TRBJ1-4; 8 nucleotides line up with TRBD1. Per germline, CDR1 LGHNA and CDR2 YNFKEQ. The CDR3 has 17 amino acids. V lost 0 bases to trimming and J lost 4 bases; unmatched junction nucleotides: 7. DNA of the CDR3: TGTGCCAGCAGCCAAGACTACGGGACAGGCCTTAATGAAAAACTGTTTTTT. This gives the protein CASSQDYGTGLNEKLFF.

The chain uses TRBV10-3 and TRBJ2-1; 14 nucleotides match TRBD2. Trimming took 6 bases from V and 10 from J; bases not matched to a gene: 8. Per the germline V gene, CDR1 is ENHRY and CDR2 is SYGVKD. The CDR3 has 15 amino acids. CDR3 sequence (DNA): TGTGCCATCAGAGCCGGGACTAGCGGGGGAGGAGAGCAGTTCTTC. Translation gives CAIRAGTSGGGEQFF.

This clone was seen just once. The chain is built from TRBV5-6 and TRBJ2-7, with D perhaps matching TRBD2 (6 bases). V lost 4 bases and J lost 4, with 18 bases in between. Germline V gene sequence: CDR1 SGHDT, CDR2 YYEEEE. The length of the CDR3 is 15 residues. The CDR3 region has the DNA TGTGCCAGCAGCCCACGCGGGGTTTTAAGGTACGAGCAGTACTTC. Protein product: CASSPRGVLRYEQYF. Using reference TRBV5-6 and TRBJ2-7 for the parts outside the CDR3, the full variable domain is DAGVTQSPTHLIKTRGQQVTLRCSPKSGHDTVSWYQQALGQGPQFIFQYYEEEERQRGNFPDRFSGHQFPNYSSELNVNALLLGDSALYLCASSPRGVLRYEQYFGPGTRLTVT.

A single count supports this clone. The CDR3 bases are TGTGCCACCAAGACAGGGGGCGATTCACCCCTCCACTTT. This encodes CATKTGGDSPLHF. V and J are TRBV6-5 and TRBJ1-6; 10 nucleotides agree with TRBD1. The CDR3 has 13 residues. With V trimmed by 10 bases and J by 8 bases, 5 bases remained unmatched. The germline gives CDR1 MNHEY, CDR2 SVGAGI.

The V gene is TRBV19, the J gene TRBJ1-2, with D unresolved. V lost 4 bases and J lost 3, with 9 bases in between. The germline CDR1 and CDR2 sequences are LNHDA and SQIVND (reference sequence). This CDR3 region has 13 residues. The chain's CDR3 is CASSKEGDYGYTF. The CDR3 coding sequence is TGTGCCAGTAGTAAGGAGGGCGACTATGGCTACACCTTC.

In this sample, this clone turned up a few times. The chain carries TRBV6-5 and TRBJ1-1; the match to TRBD1 covers 8 bases. This CDR3 region has 14 residues. CDR1 and CDR2 from the germline V gene are MNHEY and SVGAGI. Trimming at V came to 4 bases and at J to 3 bases, leaving 4 bases not matched to a gene. Here the CDR3 reads CASSSRDRYTEAFF. CDR3 nucleotide sequence: TGTGCCAGCAGTTCCCGGGACAGGTACACTGAAGCTTTCTTT.

This chain connects TRBV27 to TRBJ1-4, with TRBD1 identical over 9 bases. The CDR3 spans 16 residues. Trimming removed 1 base from V and 4 bases from J; junction bases left unmatched: 4. The V gene's germline CDR1 is MNHEY and CDR2 SMNVEV (reference sequence). This CDR3 is CASSLYLGQGNEKLFF. In DNA, the CDR3 is TGTGCCAGCAGTTTATATCTGGGACAGGGTAATGAAAAACTGTTTTTT.

This clone was detected once. V is TRBV7-9 and J is TRBJ2-7; TRBD2 is a possible D gene (6 bases). Between the trimmed V and J ends, which lost 7 bases and 1 base, there was a span of 14 bases. Germline values: CDR1 SEHNR, CDR2 FQNEAQ (reference sequence). There are 14 residues in the CDR3. The CDR3 spells CASIIDGGSYEQYF. The CDR3 DNA reads TGTGCCAGCATTATCGACGGGGGTTCCTACGAGCAGTACTTC.

The chain is built from TRBV5-1 and TRBJ2-3, with 10 positions matching TRBD1. V was pared by 2 bases and J by 1 base, with 4 bases of the junction left unmatched. The CDR3 runs 16 residues. Germline CDR1 and CDR2: SGHRS and YFSETQ. The CDR3 reads CASSFGQGGGTDTQYF. CDR3 DNA: TGCGCCAGCAGCTTTGGACAGGGGGGTGGCACAGATACGCAGTATTTT.

The DNA of the CDR3 is TGCAGCGGCGGACAGGCACTCAAAAACGAGGAGCTGTTTTTT. It specifies CSGGQALKNEELFF. This chain joins TRBV29-1 and TRBJ2-2, with TRBD1 identical over 7 bases. The CDR3 is 14 amino acids. V shed 7 bases, J shed 10 bases, and the junction held 15 bases outside the gene matches. Per the germline V gene, CDR1 is SQVTM and CDR2 is ANQGSEA.

The chain combines TRBV5-1 with TRBJ2-7; TRBD2 might be the D (6 bases). V lost 0 bases and J lost 6, with 22 bases in between. Germline CDR1 SGHRS, CDR2 YFSETQ. This CDR3 is built from 17 residues. CDR3 coding DNA: TGCGCCAGCAGCTTGGAGTCGGTAGGGCAGGGAGGAGTCGAGCAGTACTTC. This gives the protein CASSLESVGQGGVEQYF.

The chain employs TRBV10-2 and TRBJ1-1; D is undetermined. V dropped 4 bases and J dropped 7 bases, with 10 bases sitting between them. The germline CDR1 and CDR2 sequences are WSHSY and SAAADI. This CDR3 is built from 12 residues. In DNA form, the CDR3 reads TGCGCCAGCAGTGGCCGGAGTTTTGAAGCTTTCTTT. This gives the protein CASSGRSFEAFF.

This sequence joins TRBV5-1 and TRBJ1-6; 9 nucleotides line up with TRBD1. Germline V CDR1 and CDR2: SGHRS, YFSETQ. V lost 1 base and J lost 12; bases outside the gene matches: 2. CDR3 length equals 13 residues. Here the CDR3 DNA reads TGCGCCAGCAGCTTGAGGGGACAGGGACCCCTCCACTTT. Amino acids: CASSLRGQGPLHF.

The rearrangement links TRBV29-1 to TRBJ1-5; D possibly corresponds to TRBD1 (5 bases). V gave up 4 bases and J gave up 3 bases, with 10 bases separating them. There are 13 residues in the CDR3. Germline loops: CDR1 SQVTM, CDR2 ANQGSEA. The CDR3 DNA is TGCAGCGTTGCAGGGTCGTTCAATCAGCCCCAGCATTTT. It encodes CSVAGSFNQPQHF.

The J gene is TRBJ2-2, the V gene TRBV5-1, with a weak D call TRBD1 (5 bases). V gave up 0 bases and J gave up 6 bases, with 9 bases separating them. The CDR3 runs to 14 residues. Germline V lookup: CDR1 SGHRS, CDR2 YFSETQ. The CDR3: CASSLGQWAGELFF. The CDR3 nucleotides read TGCGCCAGCAGCTTGGGACAGTGGGCCGGGGAGCTGTTTTTT.